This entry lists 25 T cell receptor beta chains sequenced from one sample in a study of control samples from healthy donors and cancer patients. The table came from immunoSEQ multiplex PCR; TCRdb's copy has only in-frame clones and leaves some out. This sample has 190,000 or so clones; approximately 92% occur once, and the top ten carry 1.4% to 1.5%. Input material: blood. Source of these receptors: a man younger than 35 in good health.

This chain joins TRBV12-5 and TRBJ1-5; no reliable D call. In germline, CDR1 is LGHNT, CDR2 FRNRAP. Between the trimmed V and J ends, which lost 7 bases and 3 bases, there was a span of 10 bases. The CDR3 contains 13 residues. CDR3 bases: TGTGCTAGTGAAGGGCAGACCAATCAGCCCCAGCATTTT. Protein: CASEGQTNQPQHF.

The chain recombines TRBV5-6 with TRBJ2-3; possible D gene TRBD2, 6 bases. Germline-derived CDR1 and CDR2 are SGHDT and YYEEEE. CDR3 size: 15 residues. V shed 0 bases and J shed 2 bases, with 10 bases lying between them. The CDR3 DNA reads TGTGCCAGCAGCTTGGGCGGCGGGGACACAGATACGCAGTATTTT. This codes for CASSLGGGDTDTQYF. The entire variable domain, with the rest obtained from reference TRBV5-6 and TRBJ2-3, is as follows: DAGVTQSPTHLIKTRGQQVTLRCSPKSGHDTVSWYQQALGQGPQFIFQYYEEEERQRGNFPDRFSGHQFPNYSSELNVNALLLGDSALYLCASSLGGGDTDTQYFGPGTRLTVL.

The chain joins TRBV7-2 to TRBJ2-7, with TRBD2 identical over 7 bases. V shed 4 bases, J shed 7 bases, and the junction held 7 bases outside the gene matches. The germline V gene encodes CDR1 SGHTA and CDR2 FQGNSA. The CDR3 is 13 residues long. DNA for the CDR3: TGTGCCAGCAGCTATTCTAGCGGCGGTGAGCAGTACTTC. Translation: CASSYSSGGEQYF.

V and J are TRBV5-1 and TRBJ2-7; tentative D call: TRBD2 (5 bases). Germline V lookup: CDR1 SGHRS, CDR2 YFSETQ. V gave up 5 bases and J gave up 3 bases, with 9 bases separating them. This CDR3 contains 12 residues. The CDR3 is CASRSDYYEQYF. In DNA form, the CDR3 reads TGCGCCAGCAGATCCGACTACTACGAGCAGTACTTC. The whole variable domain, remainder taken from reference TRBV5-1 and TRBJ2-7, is KAGVTQTPRYLIKTRGQQVTLSCSPISGHRSVSWYQQTPGQGLQFLFEYFSETQRNKGNFPGRFSGRQFSNSRSEMNVSTLELGDSALYLCASRSDYYEQYFGPGTRLTVT.

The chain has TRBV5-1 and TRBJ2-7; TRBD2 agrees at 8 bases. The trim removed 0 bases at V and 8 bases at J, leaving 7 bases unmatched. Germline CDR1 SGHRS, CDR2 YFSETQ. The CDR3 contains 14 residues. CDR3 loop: CASSLESSGGQQYF. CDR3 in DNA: TGCGCCAGCAGCTTGGAGTCCTCGGGGGGGCAGCAGTACTTC.

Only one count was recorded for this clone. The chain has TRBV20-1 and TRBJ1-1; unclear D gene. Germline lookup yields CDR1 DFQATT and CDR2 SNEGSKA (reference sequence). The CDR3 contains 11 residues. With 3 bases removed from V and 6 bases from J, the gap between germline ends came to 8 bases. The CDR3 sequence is CSARGSSEAFF. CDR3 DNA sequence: TGCAGTGCTAGGGGGTCTTCTGAAGCTTTCTTT.

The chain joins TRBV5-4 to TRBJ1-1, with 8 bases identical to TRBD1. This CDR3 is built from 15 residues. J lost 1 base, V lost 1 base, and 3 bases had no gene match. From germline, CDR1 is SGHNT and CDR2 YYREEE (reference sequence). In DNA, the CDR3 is TGTGCCAGCAGCTTGACAGGGGGTGGGAACACTGAAGCTTTCTTT. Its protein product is CASSLTGGGNTEAFF.

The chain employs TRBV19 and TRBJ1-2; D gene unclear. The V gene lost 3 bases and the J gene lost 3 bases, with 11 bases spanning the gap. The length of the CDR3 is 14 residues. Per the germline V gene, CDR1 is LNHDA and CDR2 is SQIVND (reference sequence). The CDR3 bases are TGTGCCAGTAGTATTAGGAGCGGATACTATGGCTACACCTTC. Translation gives CASSIRSGYYGYTF.

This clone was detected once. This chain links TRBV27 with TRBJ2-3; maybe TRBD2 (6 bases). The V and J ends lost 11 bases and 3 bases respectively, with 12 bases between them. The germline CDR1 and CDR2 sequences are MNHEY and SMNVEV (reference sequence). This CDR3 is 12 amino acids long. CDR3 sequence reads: CARGRGTDTQYF. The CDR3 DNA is TGTGCCCGGGGTCGGGGGACAGATACGCAGTATTTT.

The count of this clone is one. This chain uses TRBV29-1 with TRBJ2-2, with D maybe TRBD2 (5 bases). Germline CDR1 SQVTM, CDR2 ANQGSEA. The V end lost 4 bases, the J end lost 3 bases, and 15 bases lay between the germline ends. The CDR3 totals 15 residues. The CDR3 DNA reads TGCAGCGTTGCAATAGCCAGCGGCCACACCGGGGAGCTGTTTTTT. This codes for CSVAIASGHTGELFF.

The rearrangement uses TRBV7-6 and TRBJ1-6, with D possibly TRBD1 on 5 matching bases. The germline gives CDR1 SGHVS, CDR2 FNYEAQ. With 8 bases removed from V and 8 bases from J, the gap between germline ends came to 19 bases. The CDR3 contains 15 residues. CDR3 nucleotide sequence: TGTGCCAGCGCCCGCGGGCAGGGTGGGGATTCACCCCTCCACTTT. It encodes CASARGQGGDSPLHF. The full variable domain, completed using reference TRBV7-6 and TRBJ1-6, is GAGVSQSPRYKVTKRGQDVALRCDPISGHVSLYWYRQALGQGPEFLTYFNYEAQQDKSGLPNDRFSAERPEGSISTLTIQRTEQRDSAMYRCASARGQGGDSPLHFGNGTRLTVT.

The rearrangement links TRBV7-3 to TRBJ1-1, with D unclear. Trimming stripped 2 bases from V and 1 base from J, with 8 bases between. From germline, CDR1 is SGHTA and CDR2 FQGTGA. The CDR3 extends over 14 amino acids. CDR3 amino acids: CASSLLPGNTEAFF. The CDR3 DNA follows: TGTGCCAGCAGCTTATTGCCAGGGAACACTGAAGCTTTCTTT.

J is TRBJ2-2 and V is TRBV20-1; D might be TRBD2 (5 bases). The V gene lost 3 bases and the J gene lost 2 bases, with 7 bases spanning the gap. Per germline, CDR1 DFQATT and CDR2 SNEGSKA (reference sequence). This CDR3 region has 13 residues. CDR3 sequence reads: CSASGRNTGELFF. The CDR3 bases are TGCAGTGCTAGTGGGAGAAACACCGGGGAGCTGTTTTTT.

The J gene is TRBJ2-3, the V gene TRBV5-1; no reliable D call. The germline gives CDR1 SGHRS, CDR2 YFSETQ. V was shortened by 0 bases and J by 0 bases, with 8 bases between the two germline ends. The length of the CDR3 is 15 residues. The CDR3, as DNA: TGCGCCAGCAGCTTGGCCCGACCTAGCACAGATACGCAGTATTTT. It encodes CASSLARPSTDTQYF.

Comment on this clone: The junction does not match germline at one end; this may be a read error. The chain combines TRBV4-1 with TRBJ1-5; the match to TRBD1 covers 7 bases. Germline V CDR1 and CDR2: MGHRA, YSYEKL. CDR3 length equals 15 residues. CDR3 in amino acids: CASSKDTGVGQPQHF. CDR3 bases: TGCGCCAGCAGCAAAGACACAGGGGTGGGGCAGCCCCAGCATTTT.

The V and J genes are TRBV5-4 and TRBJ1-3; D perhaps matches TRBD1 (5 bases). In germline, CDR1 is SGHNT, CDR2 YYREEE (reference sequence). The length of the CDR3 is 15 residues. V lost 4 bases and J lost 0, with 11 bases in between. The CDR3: CASSPGGVSGNTIYF. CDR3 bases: TGTGCCAGCAGCCCCGGAGGGGTCTCTGGAAACACCATATATTTT.

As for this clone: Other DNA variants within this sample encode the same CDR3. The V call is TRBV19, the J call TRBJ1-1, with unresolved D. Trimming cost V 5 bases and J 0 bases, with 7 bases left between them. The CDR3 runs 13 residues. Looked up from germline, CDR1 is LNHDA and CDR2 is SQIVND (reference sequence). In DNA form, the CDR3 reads TGTGCCAGTAGTTCCGGTTTGAACACTGAAGCTTTCTTT. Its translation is CASSSGLNTEAFF.

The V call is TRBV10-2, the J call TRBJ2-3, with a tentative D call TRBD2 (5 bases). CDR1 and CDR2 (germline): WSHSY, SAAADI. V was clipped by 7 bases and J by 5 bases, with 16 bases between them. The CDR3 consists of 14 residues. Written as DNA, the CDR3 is TGCGCCAGCACTACGGGGTCCGTCGGAGATACGCAGTATTTT. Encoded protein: CASTTGSVGDTQYF.

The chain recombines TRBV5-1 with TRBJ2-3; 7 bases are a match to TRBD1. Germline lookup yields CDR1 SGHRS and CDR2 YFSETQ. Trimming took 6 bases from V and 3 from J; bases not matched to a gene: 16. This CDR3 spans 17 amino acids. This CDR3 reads CASTPTGNPRGTDTQYF. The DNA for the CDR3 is TGCGCCAGCACCCCGACAGGGAACCCAAGAGGTACAGATACGCAGTATTTT.

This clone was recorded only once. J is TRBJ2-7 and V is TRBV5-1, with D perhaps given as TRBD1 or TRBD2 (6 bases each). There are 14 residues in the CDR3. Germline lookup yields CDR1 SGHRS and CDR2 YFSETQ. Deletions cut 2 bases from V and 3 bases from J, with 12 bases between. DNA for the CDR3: TGCGCCAGCAGCTTAAACGGGGGCCACTACGAGCAGTACTTC. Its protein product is CASSLNGGHYEQYF.

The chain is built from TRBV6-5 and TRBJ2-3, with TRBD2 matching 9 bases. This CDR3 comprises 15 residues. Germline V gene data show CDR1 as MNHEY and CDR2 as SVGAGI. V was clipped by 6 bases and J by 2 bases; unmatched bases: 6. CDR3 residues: CASRLAGVNTDTQYF. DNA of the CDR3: TGTGCCAGCAGATTAGCGGGGGTAAACACAGATACGCAGTATTTT.

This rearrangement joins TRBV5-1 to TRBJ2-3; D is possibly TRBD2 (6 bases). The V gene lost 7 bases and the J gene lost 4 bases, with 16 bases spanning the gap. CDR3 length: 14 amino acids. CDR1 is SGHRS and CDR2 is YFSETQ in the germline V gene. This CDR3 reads CASGREGRPDTQYF. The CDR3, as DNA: TGCGCCAGCGGGCGGGAAGGCAGGCCAGATACGCAGTATTTT.

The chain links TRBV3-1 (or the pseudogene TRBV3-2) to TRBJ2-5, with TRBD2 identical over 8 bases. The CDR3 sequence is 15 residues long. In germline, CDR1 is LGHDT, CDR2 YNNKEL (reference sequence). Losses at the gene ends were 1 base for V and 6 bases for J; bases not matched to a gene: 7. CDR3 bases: TGTGCCAGCAGCCAAGTTAGCGGGGTATCGCAGACCCAGTACTTC. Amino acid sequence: CASSQVSGVSQTQYF.

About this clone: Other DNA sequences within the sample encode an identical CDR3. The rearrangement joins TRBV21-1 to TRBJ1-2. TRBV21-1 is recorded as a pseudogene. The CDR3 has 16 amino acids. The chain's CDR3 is CASTLPRGARYYGYTF. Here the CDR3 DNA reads TGTGCCAGCACCCTACCCCGAGGGGCTAGGTACTATGGCTACACCTTC.

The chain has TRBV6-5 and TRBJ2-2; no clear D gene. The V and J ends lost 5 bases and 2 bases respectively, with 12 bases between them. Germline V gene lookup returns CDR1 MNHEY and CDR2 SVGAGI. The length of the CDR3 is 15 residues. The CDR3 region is CASSTSADNTGELFF. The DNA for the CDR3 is TGTGCCAGCAGTACATCGGCAGACAACACCGGGGAGCTGTTTTTT.